A single sample is the source of the 6 T cell receptor beta chains below, sequenced in a study of T cell clones after liver transplantation. Repertoires were generated with immunoSEQ multiplex PCR, while TCRdb's copy carries only in-frame clones and drops some. Of around 78,000 clones in the sample, over 80% were seen once. The sequences come from CD4+ T cells from blood, collected at the 22-month timepoint. All receptors derive from a human patient who received a liver transplant. Some T cells may be graft donor cells.

This clone was seen a single time. This rearrangement joins TRBV5-6 to TRBJ2-7; a weak D match, TRBD1 (7 bases). There are 16 residues in the CDR3. V lost 2 bases, J lost 0 bases, and 15 bases lay in between. Looked up from germline, CDR1 is SGHDT and CDR2 is YYEEEE. Here the CDR3 reads CASSFLGGTDSYEQYF. CDR3 sequence (DNA): TGTGCCAGCAGCTTCCTTGGCGGGACAGACTCCTACGAGCAGTACTTC. The variable domain in full, with the rest retrieved from reference TRBV5-6 and TRBJ2-7, is DAGVTQSPTHLIKTRGQQVTLRCSPKSGHDTVSWYQQALGQGPQFIFQYYEEEERQRGNFPDRFSGHQFPNYSSELNVNALLLGDSALYLCASSFLGGTDSYEQYFGPGTRLTVT.

J is TRBJ2-5 and V is TRBV2, with 13 bases that match TRBD2. Losses at the gene ends were 6 bases for V and 5 bases for J; bases not matched to a gene: 6. CDR1 is SNHLY, CDR2 FYNNEI, per germline. CDR3 size: 15 residues. The CDR3 DNA follows: TGTGCCAGCAGGGCCGGGACTAGCGGGGCGGAGACCCAGTACTTC. It codes for CASRAGTSGAETQYF.

This clone has a single count. The chain recombines TRBV6-6 with TRBJ1-1; D gene ambiguous. Trimming left V 6 bases short and J 11 bases short, with 22 bases between. Germline-derived CDR1 and CDR2 are MNHNY and SVGAGI (reference sequence). CDR3 size: 14 residues. CDR3 bases: TGTGCCAGCAGCTCCCCCGTTGGGGTCAGTGGGGCTTTCTTT. Translating gives CASSSPVGVSGAFF.

This clone is a singleton in its sample. This chain uses TRBV2 with TRBJ2-7, with D hard to call. Germline CDR1 is SNHLY and CDR2 is FYNNEI. Trimming removed 7 bases from V and 4 bases from J, with 5 bases in between. The CDR3 has 10 residues. The CDR3 sequence is CASTLYEQYF. CDR3 in DNA: TGTGCCAGCACCCTGTACGAGCAGTACTTC.

The V call is TRBV5-1, the J call TRBJ2-3, with a weak D call TRBD2 (6 bases). The ends were cut back, 1 base at V and 5 bases at J, with 14 bases in the middle. In germline, CDR1 is SGHRS, CDR2 YFSETQ. The CDR3 covers 15 residues. The CDR3 DNA is TGCGCCAGCAGCTTGCTCGGGAGTAAAGTAGATACGCAGTATTTT. As protein: CASSLLGSKVDTQYF.

The genes are TRBV19 and TRBJ2-4; tentative D call: TRBD1 (7 bases). The V end lost 7 bases, the J end lost 7 bases, and 23 bases lay between the germline ends. The germline V gene encodes CDR1 LNHDA and CDR2 SQIVND (reference sequence). There are 16 residues in the CDR3. CDR3 sequence reads: CASTNRAGTEGNIQYF. The CDR3 DNA follows: TGTGCCAGTACCAATAGGGCGGGGACAGAGGGGAACATTCAGTACTTC.